The 29 T cell receptor beta chains in this list originate from one sample, sequenced in a study of T-cell memory formation after mild COVID-19. Each CDR3 protein is one row after TCRdb ran MiXCR on the 5' RACE reads. The table shows roughly 50,000 distinct CDR3 sequences, with 12% occurring only once. What was sequenced was PBMCs or a T cell subset sorted from them (not recorded which). These receptor sequences come from a man aged 18 to 30 who had mild COVID-19 (a few samples of this study predate the infection). Cell type and time point are not known.

CDR3: CASSGDLLGAGANVLTF. CDR3 bases: TGTGCCAGCAGTGGTGACCTTTTAGGGGCTGGGGCCAACGTCCTGACTTTC. The chain employs TRBV6-5 and TRBJ2-6; D is perhaps TRBD1 (5 bases). Per germline, CDR1 MNHEY and CDR2 SVGAGI. V lost 5 bases, J lost 2 bases, and 16 bases lay in between. The CDR3 length is 17 residues.

Worth noting for this clonotype: At one of its ends the junction is not consistent with the germline gene, which may arise from a read error. This chain links TRBV7-9 with TRBJ2-7; 8 bases fit TRBD2. This CDR3 region has 14 residues. Germline V gene data show CDR1 as SEHNR and CDR2 as FQNEAQ (reference sequence). The CDR3 nucleotides are TGTGTCAGCAGGGCCGCAGCGGGGGTCGGGGAGCAGTACTTC. This gives the protein CVSRAAAGVGEQYF.

This clonotype was seen a few times. This chain joins TRBV6-1 and TRBJ1-6; no clear D. The V and J ends lost 5 bases and 8 bases respectively, with 10 bases between them. This CDR3 region has 13 residues. Germline CDR1 is MNHNS and CDR2 is SASEGT. CDR3 nucleotides: TGTGCCAGCAGTACCCTTGGGGATTCACCCCTCCACTTT. This sequence encodes CASSTLGDSPLHF.

This chain links TRBV12-3 or TRBV12-4 with TRBJ1-1; no clear D gene. V shed 3 bases and J shed 6 bases, with 5 bases lying between them. The length of the CDR3 is 11 residues. The CDR3 sequence: CASSFGSEAFF. CDR3 nucleotide sequence: TGTGCCAGCAGTTTTGGGTCTGAAGCTTTCTTT.

This clonotype was seen at least ten times. The DNA of the CDR3 is TGTGCCAGTAGTGTTGGAGGGTACAATGAGCAGTTCTTC. Amino acids: CASSVGGYNEQFF. The genes are TRBV19 and TRBJ2-1, with D maybe TRBD2 (6 bases). Germline V CDR1 and CDR2: LNHDA, SQIVND (reference sequence). The CDR3 is made up of 13 amino acids. Trimming took off 5 bases at V and 4 bases at J, with 9 bases between the two ends.

This clonotype occurred many times. The CDR3 sequence: CASSEGLNTGELFF. The CDR3, as DNA: TGTGCCAGCAGCGAAGGACTTAACACCGGGGAGCTGTTTTTT. The gene calls are TRBV9 and TRBJ2-2; a weak D match, TRBD2 (5 bases). The germline CDR1 and CDR2 sequences are SGDLS and YYNGEE. The CDR3 has 14 residues. Trimming took 3 bases from V and 2 from J, leaving 8 bases between them.

This chain joins TRBV20-1 and TRBJ2-3; D gene uncertain. The length of the CDR3 is 15 residues. Germline CDR1 DFQATT, CDR2 SNEGSKA (reference sequence). Trimming stripped 4 bases from V and 1 base from J, with 15 bases between. CDR3 nucleotides: TGCAGTGCTAAGTTTGGCGGTTCGGGCACAGATACGCAGTATTTT. It encodes CSAKFGGSGTDTQYF.

This clonotype was found many times. The chain couples TRBV29-1 to TRBJ2-1; 9 nucleotides line up with TRBD1. This CDR3 contains 16 residues. Germline V CDR1 and CDR2: SQVTM, ANQGSEA. V lost 1 base and J lost 8; bases outside the gene matches: 12. CDR3: CSVEVIGQGPNDEQFF. CDR3 DNA: TGCAGCGTTGAAGTGATTGGACAGGGGCCAAATGATGAGCAGTTCTTC.

Only a few counts were recorded for this clonotype. V is TRBV4-3 and J is TRBJ1-2, with unresolved D. Germline CDR1 reads LGHNA; CDR2 reads YSLEER. With 1 base removed from V and 5 bases from J, the gap between germline ends came to 11 bases. The length of the CDR3 is 14 residues. The CDR3 bases are TGCGCCAGCAGCCAAGTAGGCCGAGGGTATGGCTACACCTTC. This encodes CASSQVGRGYGYTF.

This clonotype was recorded a few times. The chain couples TRBV5-1 to TRBJ1-2; D is uncertain. Deletions cut 0 bases from V and 7 bases from J, with 16 bases between. Germline CDR1 SGHRS, CDR2 YFSETQ. This CDR3 is built from 15 residues. The chain's CDR3 is CASSLEVGADSGYTF. DNA of the CDR3: TGCGCCAGCAGCTTGGAGGTGGGAGCGGATAGTGGCTACACCTTC.

V usage is TRBV27 and J usage is TRBJ2-3; tentatively, D is TRBD1 (6 bases). This CDR3 region has 17 residues. CDR1 is MNHEY, CDR2 SMNVEV, per germline (reference sequence). V lost 5 bases to trimming and J lost 0 bases, with 18 bases between them. The CDR3, as DNA: TGTGCCAGCAGTCCTTCTACAGGGCGAGAAAGCACAGATACGCAGTATTTT. It codes for CASSPSTGRESTDTQYF.

The chain is built from TRBV20-1 and TRBJ1-1; D remains unclear. The CDR3 is 12 residues long. Germline V lookup: CDR1 DFQATT, CDR2 SNEGSKA (reference sequence). Trimming removed 3 bases at V and 6 bases at J, with 11 bases between. The CDR3 region is CSARVGDPEAFF. The CDR3 DNA reads TGCAGTGCTAGGGTTGGGGATCCTGAAGCTTTCTTT.

J is TRBJ1-1 and V is TRBV20-1, with TRBD1 matching 8 bases. CDR3 size: 15 residues. Germline V CDR1 and CDR2: DFQATT, SNEGSKA (reference sequence). V shed 1 base and J 4 bases; nucleotides not matched to a gene: 8. The CDR3 bases are TGCAGTGCTAGAGTTCTAGTACAGGGGGGCACTGAAGCTTTCTTT. Translating gives CSARVLVQGGTEAFF.

This chain links TRBV6-4 with TRBJ2-3; the match to TRBD1 covers 10 bases. The germline gives CDR1 MRHNA, CDR2 SNTAGT. CDR3 length equals 14 residues. Trimming took 2 bases from V and 4 from J; bases not matched to a gene: 0. CDR3 sequence reads: CASSDGTGADTQYF. CDR3 nucleotides: TGTGCCAGCAGTGACGGGACAGGGGCAGATACGCAGTATTTT.

The V and J genes are TRBV27 and TRBJ2-7, with TRBD1 identical over 8 bases. Trimming cost V 6 bases and J 3 bases; bases outside gene matches: 10. The CDR3 totals 15 residues. CDR1 and CDR2 from the germline V gene are MNHEY and SMNVEV (reference sequence). The CDR3 protein is CASSRYRGSLYEQYV. Here the CDR3 DNA reads TGTGCCAGCAGCCGTTACAGGGGGTCCCTCTACGAGCAGTACGTC.

The chain is built from TRBV7-2 and TRBJ1-6, with 9 bases fitting TRBD1. Germline V gives CDR1 SGHTA, CDR2 FQGNSA. The CDR3 is 15 amino acids. The V and J ends lost 5 bases and 9 bases, in that order; junction bases with no gene match: 8. CDR3 protein: CASSRRTGDGSPLHF. CDR3 DNA sequence: TGTGCCAGCAGCCGCCGGACAGGGGACGGTTCACCCCTCCACTTT.

V gene TRBV30 combines with J gene TRBJ2-1; possibly TRBD1 or TRBD2 for D (5 bases each). In germline, CDR1 is GTSNPN, CDR2 SVGIG (reference sequence). V was cut by 8 bases and J by 7 bases, with 21 bases left in between. The CDR3 length is 14 residues. CDR3 protein: CAGRPGPHRNEQFF. CDR3 nucleotides: TGTGCCGGCAGACCGGGACCCCACAGGAATGAGCAGTTCTTC. The full variable domain, completed using reference TRBV30 and TRBJ2-1, is SQTIHQWPATLVQPVGSPLSLECTVEGTSNPNLYWYRQAAGRGLQLLFYSVGIGQISSEVPQNLSASRPQDRQFILSSKKLLLSDSGFYLCAGRPGPHRNEQFFGPGTRLTVL.

This clonotype was observed at least ten times. The chain uses TRBV12-3 or TRBV12-4 and TRBJ1-1; D gene uncertain. The CDR3 is made up of 15 amino acids. Trimming took 3 bases from V and 4 from J, leaving 15 bases between them. CDR3 DNA sequence: TGTGCCAGCAGTTTTCTACCGGGCACGGGCACTGAAGCTTTCTTT. It is translated as CASSFLPGTGTEAFF.

As for this clonotype: This could be a read error, since a much larger clone is one nucleotide away. This sequence joins TRBV4-3 and TRBJ2-1; 9 bases are shared with TRBD2. The V gene's germline CDR1 is LGHNA and CDR2 YSLEER. The CDR3 runs 13 residues. As DNA, the CDR3 is TGCGCCAGCAGCCGCGGACTAGCGAATGAGCAGTCCTTC. Amino acid sequence: CASSRGLANEQSF.

The CDR3 here is CASSQFLAGYNEQFF. The DNA for the CDR3 is TGTGCCAGCAGCCAATTTCTAGCGGGGTACAATGAGCAGTTCTTC. The J gene is TRBJ2-1, the V gene TRBV14; 9 bases line up with TRBD2. The CDR3 runs 15 residues. V trimming: 2 bases; J trimming: 4 bases; junction bases outside the gene matches: 3. Looked up from germline, CDR1 is SGHDN and CDR2 is FVKESK.

This clonotype was seen repeatedly, ten times or more. The chain links TRBV19 to TRBJ2-7; D call uncertain. The ends were cut back, 5 bases at V and 9 bases at J, with 17 bases in the middle. The CDR3 has 13 residues. The germline V gene has CDR1 LNHDA and CDR2 SQIVND (reference sequence). The CDR3 DNA is TGTGCCAGTAGTCAACGGGCCGCAGGCGGGCAGTACTTC. It yields the protein CASSQRAAGGQYF.

CDR3 protein: CASREGLWETQYF. The DNA of the CDR3 is TGTGCCAGCAGGGAAGGCCTCTGGGAGACCCAGTACTTC. The J gene is TRBJ2-5, the V gene TRBV28, with no clear D. The length of the CDR3 is 13 residues. V was cut by 6 bases and J by 5 bases, with 13 bases left in between. CDR1 and CDR2 (germline): MDHEN, SYDVKM.

This clonotype was recorded a few times. The chain carries TRBV12-3 or TRBV12-4 and TRBJ2-2; D not certain. The V end was cut by 6 bases, the J end by 0 bases, with 11 bases between. The CDR3 extends over 15 amino acids. CDR3 protein: CASSPVAANTGELFF. The CDR3 bases are TGTGCCAGCAGCCCCGTGGCGGCGAACACCGGGGAGCTGTTTTTT.

V usage is TRBV7-2 and J usage is TRBJ1-6; 7 bases map to TRBD1. With 8 bases clipped from V and 7 bases from J, the junction kept 2 bases outside the gene matches. The CDR3 spans 12 residues. Germline-derived CDR1 and CDR2 are SGHTA and FQGNSA. CDR3 coding DNA: TGTGCCAGCGGGGACAGAAATTCACCCCTCCACTTT. Translating gives CASGDRNSPLHF.

This clonotype was recorded at least ten times. V usage is TRBV5-6 and J usage is TRBJ2-7; no definite D call. Deletions cut 1 base from V and 2 bases from J, with 10 bases between. The CDR3 is made up of 14 amino acids. Germline CDR1 reads SGHDT; CDR2 reads YYEEEE. CDR3 nucleotide sequence: TGTGCCAGCAGCTTGCATCTGGATACCTACGAGCAGTACTTC. This translates into CASSLHLDTYEQYF.

The chain uses TRBV11-2 and TRBJ2-5; 8 nucleotides align to TRBD2. The CDR3 extends over 15 amino acids. V lost 5 bases to trimming and J lost 4 bases; unmatched junction nucleotides: 9. Germline V gives CDR1 SGHAT, CDR2 FQNNGV. DNA of the CDR3: TGTGCCAGCAGCGCAATGGGACTAGTCGGAGAGACCCAGTACTTC. This codes for CASSAMGLVGETQYF.

The genes are TRBV7-2 and TRBJ2-7; D call uncertain. With 5 bases removed from V and 0 bases from J, the gap between germline ends came to 14 bases. This CDR3 region has 15 residues. Germline V gene lookup returns CDR1 SGHTA and CDR2 FQGNSA. In nucleotides, the CDR3 is TGTGCCAGCAGCCGGAGTAGGACGGCCTCCTACGAGCAGTACTTC. This sequence encodes CASSRSRTASYEQYF. Drawing the rest from reference TRBV7-2 and TRBJ2-7, the complete variable domain is GAGVSQSPSNKVTEKGKDVELRCDPISGHTALYWYRQSLGQGLEFLIYFQGNSAPDKSGLPSDRFSAERTGGSVSTLTIQRTQQEDSAVYLCASSRSRTASYEQYFGPGTRLTVT.

This clonotype has only a few counts. The rearrangement joins TRBV5-6 to TRBJ2-5; 8 bases agree with TRBD2. Losses at the gene ends were 2 bases for V and 6 bases for J; bases not matched to a gene: 3. Germline V gene sequence: CDR1 SGHDT, CDR2 YYEEEE. The CDR3 is 13 amino acids. The CDR3 loop is CASSLAGEQTQYF. The CDR3 coding sequence is TGTGCCAGCAGCTTAGCGGGGGAGCAGACCCAGTACTTC.

Only a few counts were recorded for this clonotype. V gene TRBV7-7 combines with J gene TRBJ2-5, with D tentatively TRBD1 (6 bases). This CDR3 spans 13 amino acids. V lost 5 bases and J lost 5, with 12 bases in between. CDR1 SSHAT and CDR2 FNYEAQ come from the germline V gene (reference sequence). CDR3 bases: TGTGCCAGCAGCCAACAGGGTCTTGAGACCCAGTACTTC. This translates into CASSQQGLETQYF.